The 5 T cell receptor beta chains given below trace back to one sample, sequenced in a study of T cells in Graves' hyperthyroidism and ophthalmopathy. Amplified TCR beta CDR3 regions derived from RNA transcripts. With the HTBI primer set, the TCR CDR3 went through a first round of RT-PCR. One entry per CDR3 protein results from TCRdb running MiXCR on the multiplex PCR reads. The data show a few hundred thousand distinct CDR3 sequences, with about 14% seen just once and 20% held by the top ten. Sequencing used blood. These receptors all come from a woman aged 25 to 39 with Graves' ophthalmopathy.

This clonotype was seen repeatedly, ten times or more. The V and J genes are TRBV20-1 and TRBJ1-6; D not resolved. Trimming removed 4 bases from V and 7 bases from J, with 17 bases in between. The germline V gene encodes CDR1 DFQATT and CDR2 SNEGSKA (reference sequence). This CDR3 spans 15 amino acids. The CDR3 DNA reads as TGCAGTGCTAAAACGACCGAAGGAAGAAATTCACCCCTCCACTTT. Protein product: CSAKTTEGRNSPLHF.

Ten or more counts support this clonotype. V gene TRBV20-1 combines with J gene TRBJ1-2; D not certain. Trimming pared 0 bases from V and 6 bases from J, leaving 20 bases between. The germline CDR1 and CDR2 sequences are DFQATT and SNEGSKA (reference sequence). This CDR3 spans 16 amino acids. The CDR3 coding sequence is TGCAGTGCTAGAGATTTGACTCCTTTATCTGTCGATGGCTACACCTTC. Translating it yields CSARDLTPLSVDGYTF.

The chain employs TRBV29-1 and TRBJ2-2; perhaps TRBD2 as D (5 bases). There are 15 residues in the CDR3. Germline loops: CDR1 SQVTM, CDR2 ANQGSEA. Deletions cut 7 bases from V and 6 bases from J, with 21 bases between. The CDR3 bases are TGCAGCGCCGGCCCGGGGAGACCAAACGCCGGGGAGCTGTTTTTT. Translated: CSAGPGRPNAGELFF.

This clonotype was seen many times. The CDR3 DNA reads TGTGCCAGCAGTGAAGAGAGAGAACAGACCCAAGAGACCCAGTACTTC. This codes for CASSEEREQTQETQYF. The rearrangement joins TRBV6-1 to TRBJ2-5, with no clear D. Per the germline V gene, CDR1 is MNHNS and CDR2 is SASEGT. CDR3 size: 16 residues. V lost 1 base to trimming and J lost 1 base, with 13 bases between them.

This clonotype was detected ten times or more. The rearrangement links TRBV12-3 or TRBV12-4 to TRBJ2-1; the D gene is possibly TRBD2 (6 bases). The CDR3 consists of 14 residues. V was trimmed by 2 bases and J by 7 bases, leaving 12 bases between them. CDR3 nucleotide sequence: TGTGCCAGCAGTTTAAGATCAGGAGGGAATGAGCAGTTCTTC. This codes for CASSLRSGGNEQFF.